This T cell receptor (beta chain) was captured by sequencing in a study of blood T cell repertoires in COVID-19. Study details: COVID-19 samples from acute and convalescent phases originated in the United States, Italy and Spain. The cDNA or gDNA used as material had been derived from T cells, B-cell-depleted T cells, or PBMCs.

This clone was detected once. Germline V gene data show CDR1 as MNHEY and CDR2 as SVGAGI. With V trimmed by 2 bases and J by 2 bases, 3 bases remained unmatched. This CDR3 contains 14 residues. Original methodology: The authors estimated nucleated cell counts from reference gene primer amplification. Profiled with immunoSEQ multiplex PCR; TCRdb holds only in-frame clones, not every one. V and J calls and clone size are those listed in that table; D and trimming were worked out from the DNA. The table includes around 100,000 clones, roughly 84% detected once. The source is a man between 25 and 39 years old in a cohort sampled during active COVID-19. The chain carries TRBV6-5 and TRBJ2-7; 7 bases match TRBD2. Sequencing used peripheral blood. CDR3 region: CASSYGGGAYEQYF. The DNA of the CDR3 is TGTGCCAGCAGTTACGGGGGGGGAGCCTACGAGCAGTACTTC.